This T cell receptor (beta chain) was sequenced for a study of PD-L1 blockade in urothelial cancer. Study background: The study started patients on atezolizumab around 2014, giving 1,200 mg intravenously every 3 weeks. Per blood sample, T cells had a median of 141,255.

V lost 2 bases and J lost 6; bases outside the gene matches: 12. Germline lookup yields CDR1 MGHRA and CDR2 YSYEKL. The CDR3 covers 17 residues. A few counts support this clone. The cohort comprised individuals with locally advanced or metastatic urothelial carcinoma. Synthetic TCR analog templates were spiked into all PCRs individually. Measured with immunoSEQ multiplex PCR; TCRdb has only the in-frame clones, and not every one. The data hold about 26,000 clones, with 86% observed a single time. The receptor was derived from a man in his 60s with urothelial cancer. V gene TRBV4-1 combines with J gene TRBJ2-2; TRBD1 matches at 7 bases. Source: PBMCs, taken around atezolizumab (anti-PD-L1) treatment. This CDR3 reads CASSQSPTGTVAGELFF. In DNA form, the CDR3 reads TGCGCCAGCAGCCAATCCCCAACCGGGACAGTGGCCGGGGAGCTGTTTTTT.